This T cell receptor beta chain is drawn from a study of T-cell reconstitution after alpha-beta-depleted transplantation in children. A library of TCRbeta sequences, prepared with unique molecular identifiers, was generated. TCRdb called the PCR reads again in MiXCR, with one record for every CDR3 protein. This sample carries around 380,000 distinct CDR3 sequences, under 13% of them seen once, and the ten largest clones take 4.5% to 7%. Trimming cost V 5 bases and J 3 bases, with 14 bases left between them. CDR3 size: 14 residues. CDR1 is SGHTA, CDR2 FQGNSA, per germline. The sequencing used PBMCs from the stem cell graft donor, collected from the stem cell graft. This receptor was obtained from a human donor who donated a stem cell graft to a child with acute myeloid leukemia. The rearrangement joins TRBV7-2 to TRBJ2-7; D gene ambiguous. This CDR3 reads CASSTSIHRYEQYF. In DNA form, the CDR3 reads TGTGCCAGCAGCACGTCTATCCACCGCTACGAGCAGTACTTC.